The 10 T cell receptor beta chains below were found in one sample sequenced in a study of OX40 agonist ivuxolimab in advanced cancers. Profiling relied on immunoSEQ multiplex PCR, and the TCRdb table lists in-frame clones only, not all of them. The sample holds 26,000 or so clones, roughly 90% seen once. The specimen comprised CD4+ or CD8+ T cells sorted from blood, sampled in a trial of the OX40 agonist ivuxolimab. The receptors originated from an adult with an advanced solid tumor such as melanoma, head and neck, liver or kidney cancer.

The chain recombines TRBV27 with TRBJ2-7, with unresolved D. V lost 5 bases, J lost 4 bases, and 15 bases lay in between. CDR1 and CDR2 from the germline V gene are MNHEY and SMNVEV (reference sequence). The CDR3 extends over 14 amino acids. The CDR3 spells CASSPTSVGYEQYF. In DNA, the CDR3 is TGTGCCAGCAGTCCTACCTCGGTGGGGTACGAGCAGTACTTC.

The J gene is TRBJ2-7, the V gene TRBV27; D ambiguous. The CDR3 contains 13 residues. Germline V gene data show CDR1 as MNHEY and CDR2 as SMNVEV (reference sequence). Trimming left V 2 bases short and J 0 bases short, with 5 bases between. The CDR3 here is CASSLTSSYEQYF. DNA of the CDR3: TGTGCCAGCAGTTTAACAAGCTCCTACGAGCAGTACTTC.

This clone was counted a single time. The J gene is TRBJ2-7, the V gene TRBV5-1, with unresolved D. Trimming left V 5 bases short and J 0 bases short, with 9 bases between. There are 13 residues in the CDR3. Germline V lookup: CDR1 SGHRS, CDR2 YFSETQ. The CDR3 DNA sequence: TGCGCCAGCAGGGCGGCAAGCTCCTACGAGCAGTACTTC. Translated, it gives CASRAASSYEQYF.

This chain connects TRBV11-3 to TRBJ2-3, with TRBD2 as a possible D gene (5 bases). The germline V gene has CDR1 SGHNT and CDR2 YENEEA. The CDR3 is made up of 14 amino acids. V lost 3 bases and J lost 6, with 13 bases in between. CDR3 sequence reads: CASSLSGVWDTQYF. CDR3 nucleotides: TGTGCCAGCAGCTTGTCCGGGGTATGGGATACGCAGTATTTT.

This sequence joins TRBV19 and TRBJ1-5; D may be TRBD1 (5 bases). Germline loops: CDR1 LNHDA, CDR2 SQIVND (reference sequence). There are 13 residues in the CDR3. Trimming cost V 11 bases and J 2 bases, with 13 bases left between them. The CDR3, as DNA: TGTGCCGCCAGCTGGGGGGGCAATCAGCCCCAGCATTTT. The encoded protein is CAASWGGNQPQHF.

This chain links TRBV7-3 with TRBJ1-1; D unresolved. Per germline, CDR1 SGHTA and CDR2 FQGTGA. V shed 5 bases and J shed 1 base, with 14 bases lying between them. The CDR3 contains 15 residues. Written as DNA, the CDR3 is TGTGCCAGCAGCCCGGGCAACCTAGGGAACACTGAAGCTTTCTTT. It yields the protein CASSPGNLGNTEAFF.

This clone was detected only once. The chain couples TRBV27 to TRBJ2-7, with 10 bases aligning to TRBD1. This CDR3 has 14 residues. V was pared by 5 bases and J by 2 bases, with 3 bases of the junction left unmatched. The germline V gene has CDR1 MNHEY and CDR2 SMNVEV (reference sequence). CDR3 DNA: TGTGCCAGCAGTACTGGACAGGGGGCCTACGAGCAGTACTTC. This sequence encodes CASSTGQGAYEQYF.

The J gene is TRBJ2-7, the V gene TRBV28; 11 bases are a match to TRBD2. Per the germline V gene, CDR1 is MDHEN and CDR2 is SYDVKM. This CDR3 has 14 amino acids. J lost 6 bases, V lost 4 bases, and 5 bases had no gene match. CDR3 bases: TGTGCCAGCAGTTGGGGACTAGCGGCGAGCGAGCAGTACTTC. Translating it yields CASSWGLAASEQYF.

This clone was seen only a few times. The CDR3 region has the DNA TGTGCCAGCAGCGACCGGGATACTTACAATGAGCAGTTCTTC. Its protein is CASSDRDTYNEQFF. This chain connects TRBV6-5 to TRBJ2-1; a weak D match, TRBD2 (5 bases). The CDR3 has 14 amino acids. The germline CDR1 and CDR2 sequences are MNHEY and SVGAGI. V lost 6 bases to trimming and J lost 4 bases, with 13 bases between them.

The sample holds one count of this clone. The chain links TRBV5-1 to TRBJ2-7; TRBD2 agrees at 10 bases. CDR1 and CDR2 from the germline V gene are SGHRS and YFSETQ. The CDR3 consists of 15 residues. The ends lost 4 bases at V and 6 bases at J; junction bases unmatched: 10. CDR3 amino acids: CASSRLAGGPVEQYF. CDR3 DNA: TGCGCCAGCAGCCGGTTAGCGGGAGGACCGGTCGAGCAGTACTTC.